The clone carrying this TCR beta chain was seen more than once but under ten times. Cells stained for CD3, CD4, CD8, CD45RA, CD27 and viability were sorted into four CD45RA/CD27 subsets. V dropped 0 bases and J dropped 0 bases, with 15 bases sitting between them. Germline CDR1 is DFQATT and CDR2 is SNEGSKA (reference sequence). The CDR3 covers 17 residues. This sample is drawn from a study of naive and memory T cell subsets. An equimolar mix of two oligonucleotides served as the beta constant-region primer for TRBC1 and TRBC2. TCRdb re-called the UMI-ligation and nested PCR reads with MiXCR, one entry per CDR3 protein. The profile covers some 85,000 distinct CDR3 sequences, with around 14% appearing a single time and 0.9% to 1% taken by the ten largest.

The clonotype comes from a human donor in good health. The sequenced material came from central memory CD4+ T cells from blood. The chain carries TRBV20-1 and TRBJ1-5, with D possibly matching TRBD1 (6 bases). This CDR3 reads CSARDLWTARSNQPQHF. The CDR3, as DNA: TGCAGTGCTAGAGATCTATGGACAGCACGTAGCAATCAGCCCCAGCATTTT.